The rows below give T cell receptor beta chains drawn from one sample of a study of T cells in Graves' hyperthyroidism and ophthalmopathy. MiXCR, applied by TCRdb to the multiplex PCR reads, yields one record per CDR3 protein. The table lists some 600,000 distinct CDR3 sequences, 35% to 55% of them singletons, with approximately 8.2% in the top ten. Specimen: peripheral blood or thyroid tissue (not recorded which). These receptors were taken from a woman aged 18-30 years with Graves' hyperthyroidism. The CDR3 runs from the conserved cysteine through the conserved F or W. Rows give clone size only sometimes, using once, few, many, or a class for an expanded clone.

v_gene	j_gene	abundance	CDR3aa
TRBV20-1	TRBJ2-7	few	CSAKGGAELGEQYF
TRBV9	TRBJ2-7	few	CASSRGSGEVYEQYF
TRBV24-1	TRBJ2-2	many	CATSDLTGELFF
TRBV24-1	TRBJ2-5	few	CATSDFNRGGETQYF
TRBV20-1	TRBJ2-5	.	CSARGEDGTETQYF
TRBV29-1	TRBJ2-7	.	CSVTRTGGRYSYEQYF
TRBV19	TRBJ1-1	few	CASKDTNEAFF
TRBV19	TRBJ1-1	.	CASGIRNTEAFF
TRBV2	TRBJ1-2	many	CASSEMWQGWGGYTF
TRBV12-3/TRBV12-4	TRBJ2-7	few	CASSLRLLGYEQYF
TRBV10-3	TRBJ1-5	few	CAISETNFTGEQPQHF
TRBV20-1	TRBJ1-2	.	CSATPQGEVYGYTF
TRBV19	TRBJ2-7	few	CASTVSGQGPLLF
TRBV24-1	TRBJ1-5	many	CATSERGSGNQPQHF
TRBV15	TRBJ1-1	many	CATSRASWPGTEAFF
TRBV2	TRBJ2-5	few	CALPRTGEGETQYF
TRBV15	TRBJ1-1	few	CATSVPPPSGLNTEAFF
TRBV20-1	TRBJ2-5	.	CSATGQGSQETQYF
TRBV7-2	TRBJ2-5	.	CASSQGRATGAETQYF
TRBV20-1	TRBJ1-1	.	CSALLGTGNTEAFF
TRBV6-4	TRBJ1-1	.	CAISARDPGVNTEAFF
TRBV6-5	TRBJ1-1	.	CASSRHNTEAFF
TRBV7-8	TRBJ2-7	.	CASSPPGRGSYEQYF
TRBV2	TRBJ1-1	.	CASSVDREDTEAFF
TRBV2	TRBJ2-7	.	CARTRVGSYEQYF
TRBV2	TRBJ2-5	few	CASSSRLFQETQYF
TRBV10-3	TRBJ1-2	many	CAISESDSKGGYTF
TRBV10-3	TRBJ1-4	.	CASSAVGGFSDEKLFF
TRBV7-3	TRBJ2-3	.	CASSLTGPTDTQYF
TRBV29-1	TRBJ1-2	.	CSAMFRGNYGYTF
TRBV7-2	TRBJ2-7	.	CASSQGDLAYEQYF
TRBV2	TRBJ2-7	.	CASRQRETEQYF
TRBV9	TRBJ2-7	.	CASSVGTHSYEQYF
TRBV12-3/TRBV12-4	TRBJ2-7	.	CATSIAGQSCLEQYF
TRBV20-1	TRBJ2-2	few	CSARDVKAENTGELFF
TRBV5-1	TRBJ1-5	few	CASSQEGREGQPQHF
TRBV29-1	TRBJ2-7	many	CSAGNAPYEQYF
TRBV7-2	TRBJ2-5	many	CASSPSGSDGETQYF
TRBV7-8	TRBJ1-5	.	CASSHRRGVRNQPQHF
TRBV10-3	TRBJ1-1	many	CAISDVGGGTEAFF
TRBV7-2	TRBJ1-2	.	CASSLYWAGGGYGYTF
TRBV5-5	TRBJ2-5	.	CASSFRGADQETQYF
TRBV25-1	TRBJ2-3	.	CASSGRAPDTQYF
TRBV7-2	TRBJ2-7	.	CASSLSRYYEQYF
TRBV25-1	TRBJ1-2	many	CASRGQVYGYTF